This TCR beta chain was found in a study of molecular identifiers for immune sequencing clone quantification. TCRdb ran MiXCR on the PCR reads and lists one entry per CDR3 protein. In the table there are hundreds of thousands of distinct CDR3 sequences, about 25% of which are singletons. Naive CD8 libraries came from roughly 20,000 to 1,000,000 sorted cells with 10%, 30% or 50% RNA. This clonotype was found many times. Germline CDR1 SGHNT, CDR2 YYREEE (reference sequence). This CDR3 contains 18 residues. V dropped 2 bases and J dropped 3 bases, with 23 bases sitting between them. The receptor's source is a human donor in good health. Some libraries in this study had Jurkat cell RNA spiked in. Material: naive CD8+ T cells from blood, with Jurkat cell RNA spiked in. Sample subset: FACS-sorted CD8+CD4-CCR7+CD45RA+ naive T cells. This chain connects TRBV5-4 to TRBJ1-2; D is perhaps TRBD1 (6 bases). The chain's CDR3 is CASSLRGQPSSYDYGYTF. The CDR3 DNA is TGTGCCAGCAGCTTACGAGGACAGCCCTCAAGTTATGACTATGGCTACACCTTC.